This T cell receptor (beta chain) originates from a study of multiple sclerosis patients with progressive multifocal leukoencephalopathy (dated by TCRdb to about 2019). In the study overall: The study examined peripheral T and B cells of MS patients who developed PML (4 under natalizumab, 1 after alemtuzumab) and treated patients who did not. Two natalizumab-treated patients who later developed PML were followed longitudinally from before therapy through 6 and 12 months to PML onset. The goal of the study was to detect any JC virus-specific or public T-cell expansions that arose at the time of PML onset.

General findings and caveats noted by the study authors: At the time PML developed, no common TRBV or TRBJ gene usage or preferential TRBV-TRBJ pairings were detected. Only PML patients had TRB clones above 0.5% frequency, but the clones expanded at PML onset were already present before and during natalizumab therapy. Because of the small, descriptive cohort, whether findings reflect JC virus infection or general immunocompromise remained unclear. Lower normalized Shannon entropy suggested less diverse TRB repertoires in most PML patients, whereas the natalizumab-treated controls showed values near 1. The analysis covered only peripheral blood, although cerebrospinal fluid or brain lymphocytes might be more informative for natalizumab-associated PML.

The germline V gene sets CDR1 to MDHEN and CDR2 to SYDVKM. The CDR3 covers 16 residues, taking in both the cysteine and the phenylalanine. Only CDR3 DNA remains: 48 bases, in frame from the first base. Unmatched junction bases come to 13, with V trimmed by 5 bases and J by 3 bases. The time point label here, explained by the study, means: time of PML onset. Reading the label with the study, this specimen's treatment or condition is: on natalizumab therapy at sampling. Diagnosis of PML relied on clinical and MRI findings, with confirmation coming from detection of JC virus DNA in cerebrospinal fluid. In the natalizumab-treated patients, PML was found to develop after between roughly 15 and 56 months of natalizumab therapy. Every listed patient had earlier received interferon beta, and every PML patient was female. Blood samples at T3 were obtained at the time of PML onset. Isolation of peripheral blood mononuclear cells was performed by Ficoll-Hypaque density gradient centrifugation.

Amplification of TRB CDR3 regions from genomic DNA was performed at survey-level depth using the immunoSEQ two-step multiplex PCR. Each PCR was spiked with synthetic inline TR CDR3 controls spanning all V-J pairings to estimate template counts and remove amplification bias. Reads were processed so that amplification and sequencing bias were reduced, and quantification was performed against synthetic TR CDR3 analogs. The original methods were these. Raw data were processed in ImmunoSEQ Analyzer, with out-of-frame sequences and CDR3s containing stop codons removed, and genes were named according to IMGT nomenclature. Normalized Shannon entropy, defined as 1 minus Pielou's evenness, was used to summarize repertoire diversity. Two TRB sequences were counted as identical only if the two sequences had the same V gene, J gene and CDR3. Public PML clonotypes were CDR3s shared by two or more PML-onset samples but absent earlier, in controls, and in public databases. CDR3 amino acid composition by position was analyzed with Skylign using the observed count method. The clones in this table, taken by TCRdb from immuneACCESS, are in-frame only. Not every clone is retained; where verified, under half of the shortfall comes from an unresolved V gene, and the cause of the rest is unknown. V and J calls and clone size follow that table, whereas D and trimming were derived from the DNA. The sample contains some 30,000 clones, 75% to 90% of them found a single time. The top ten clonotypes cover over 10% of the sample.

Concerning this clone: Its antigen remains unidentified. No base-level quality is on record; no much larger clone is a single base apart.

The sample in question was PBMCs, obtained from a patient treated with natalizumab. The rearranged chain carries TRBV28 and TRBJ2-7, with 7 middle bases fitting TRBD1. This clonotype was obtained from a woman aged 25 to 45 with progressive multifocal leukoencephalopathy. This receptor has the CDR3 CASSPSAPGQRYEQYF. The DNA reads as follows: TGTGCCAGCAGTCCCTCCGCCCCGGGACAGCGCTACGAGCAGTACTTC. Full variable domain (CDR3 extended with the reference TRBV28 and TRBJ2-7 proteins): DVKVTQSSRYLVKRTGEKVFLECVQDMDHENMFWYRQDPGLGLRLIYFSYDVKMKEKGDIPEGYSVSREKKERFSLILESASTNQTSMYLCASSPSAPGQRYEQYFGPGTRLTVT.